This record concerns one T cell receptor (beta chain) sequence. This clone was detected once. Its antigen target is currently unknown. Nothing much larger sits one base from this clone, and base qualities are not available. This sample includes further DNA sequences coding for the same CDR3. These data come from a study of blood T cell repertoires in COVID-19 (dated by TCRdb to the early 2020s). Some background on the complete study: The collaborator samples originated in the United States, Italy and Spain and spanned the acute and convalescent phases of COVID-19. The prospective study material was composed of cDNA or gDNA derived from T cells, B-cell-depleted T cells, or PBMCs. Subjects who had been exposed to COVID-19, were actively infected with it, or had recovered from it provided the deeply sampled blood TCRbeta repertoires that made up the dataset. A freely available public database, intended as a resource for researchers studying the immune response to SARS-CoV-2, is where the repertoires were released. The samples were drawn from two sources: the first 160 participants of the ongoing ImmuneRACE study, and 1,000 to 1,500 subjects contributed by 6 global collaborators. The sample metadata nearly always contained a de-identified subject ID, COVID-19 status, age in years and sex. Where available, HLA class I and class II types were taken from metadata supplied by the sample provider and were not determined by assay-based typing.

The CDR3 sequence holds 15 residues, the cysteine and phenylalanine included. Of all the DNA, just the CDR3 is kept, 45 bases in frame from base 1. From the germline V gene (reference sequence), CDR1 is SEHNR and CDR2 is FQNEAQ. V lost 5 bases and J lost 0 bases; the stretch between them is 11 bases long. Points the paper makes about the study in general: The quantity of clinical and demographic metadata differed by source and by participant and was supplied without curation.

TCRbeta CDR3 regions were amplified from genomic DNA using the immunoSEQ Assay, a bias-controlled multiplex PCR. Under the source paper's analysis protocol: The number of nucleated cells in each sample was estimated by amplification of reference gene primers within the assay. To quantify the absolute abundance of each unique TCRbeta CDR3 rearrangement, sequence reads were collapsed and filtered. Productive Simpson clonality was computed per sample as the square root of Simpson's diversity index over productive rearrangements. As stored in TCRdb, this immuneACCESS dataset retains in-frame rearrangements with V and J assigned. A fraction of the clones does not appear; measured against another copy, unresolved V genes explain less than half of the discrepancy, and the remainder lacks a known reason. V, J and clone size are taken as reported in that table, and D and trimming were inferred from the DNA itself. This sample is represented by around 250,000 clones; approximately 85% of them were singletons. The top ten constitute about 8.2% of the sample.

Participants in the prospective study were aged roughly 18 to 90 years, lived in 24 United States geographic areas, and enrolled through a virtual design. To assign participants to cohorts, the prospective study relied on clinical history that participants themselves reported in a screening survey and a study questionnaire. In the prospective study, mobile phlebotomists collected whole blood, serum and a nasopharyngeal or oropharyngeal swab from each participant. Over a roughly two-month period, participants in the prospective study had the option of providing additional blood draws and questionnaires. Blood samples from the prospective study were shipped frozen or at room temperature prior to DNA extraction.

Sequenced: PBMCs or T cells enriched from blood (not recorded which). The receptor comes from a woman aged 45-60 years with acute COVID-19. The chain is encoded by TRBV7-9 joined to TRBJ1-5; perhaps TRBD1 is the D gene, with 6 bases matching. DNA sequence: TGTGCCAGCAGCCCCGGACAGATTAGCAATCAGCCCCAGCATTTT. Translated, it reads CASSPGQISNQPQHF.